One and the same sample provided the 27 T cell receptor beta chains below, sequenced in a study of blood T cell repertoires in COVID-19. Only in-frame clones appear in the TCRdb table, and some are missing; sequencing was by immunoSEQ multiplex PCR. This table has fewer than 250,000 clones, 80% to 90% appearing once. Source material: PBMCs or T cells enriched from blood (not recorded which). These receptors originate from a middle-aged woman with acute COVID-19.

J is TRBJ2-5 and V is TRBV15; 10 nucleotides line up with TRBD2. This CDR3 spans 18 amino acids. The germline V gene has CDR1 LNHNV and CDR2 YYDKDF (reference sequence). J gave up 5 bases and V 3 bases, and 15 bases lay outside the gene matches. The CDR3 DNA reads TGTGCCACCAGCAGTTCGAGCGGGAGGGCCCGTTTCCCCGAGACCCAGTACTTC. It is translated as CATSSSSGRARFPETQYF.

The chain carries TRBV7-2 and TRBJ2-7, with TRBD2 matching 13 bases. CDR3 length equals 16 residues. The germline gives CDR1 SGHTA, CDR2 FQGNSA. V was clipped by 4 bases and J by 2 bases; unmatched bases: 5. The CDR3 DNA follows: TGTGCCAGCAGCTCTGGACTAGCGGGAGTCGCCTACGAGCAGTACTTC. Protein sequence: CASSSGLAGVAYEQYF. Full variable domain (outside the CDR3, taken from reference TRBV7-2 and TRBJ2-7): GAGVSQSPSNKVTEKGKDVELRCDPISGHTALYWYRQSLGQGLEFLIYFQGNSAPDKSGLPSDRFSAERTGGSVSTLTIQRTQQEDSAVYLCASSSGLAGVAYEQYFGPGTRLTVT.

J is TRBJ1-5 and V is TRBV27; no clear D. The CDR3 loop spans 13 amino acids. Germline V gene data show CDR1 as MNHEY and CDR2 as SMNVEV (reference sequence). V lost 6 bases and J lost 2, with 8 bases in between. This chain's CDR3 is CASRPGGNQPQHF. CDR3 DNA sequence: TGTGCCAGCAGACCCGGGGGCAATCAGCCCCAGCATTTT.

The sample holds one count of this clone. This rearrangement joins TRBV5-1 to TRBJ2-2, with 9 bases that match TRBD1. J gave up 1 base and V 3 bases, and 7 bases lay outside the gene matches. Germline lookup yields CDR1 SGHRS and CDR2 YFSETQ. The CDR3 loop spans 17 amino acids. The CDR3 region has the DNA TGCGCCAGCAGCTCCAACCCGGGACAGGGGAACACCGGGGAGCTGTTTTTT. Protein: CASSSNPGQGNTGELFF.

J is TRBJ1-3 and V is TRBV28; D ambiguous. V lost 6 bases, J lost 1 base, and 7 bases lay in between. The CDR3 has 13 residues. Germline loops: CDR1 MDHEN, CDR2 SYDVKM. The DNA for the CDR3 is TGTGCCAGCAGCAAAACATCTGGAAACACCATATATTTT. This codes for CASSKTSGNTIYF.

This clone was seen more than once but under ten times. V usage is TRBV7-8 and J usage is TRBJ1-5; 7 positions match TRBD1. The length of the CDR3 is 15 residues. Germline CDR1 reads SGHVS; CDR2 reads FQNEAQ. V shed 1 base and J 6 bases; nucleotides not matched to a gene: 6. CDR3 sequence (DNA): TGTGCCAGCAGCTTAGGGACAGGAACAAGTCAGCCCCAGCATTTT. This gives the protein CASSLGTGTSQPQHF.

The V gene is TRBV5-6, the J gene TRBJ2-7; 10 nucleotides align to TRBD1. Germline V gives CDR1 SGHDT, CDR2 YYEEEE. V shed 4 bases and J 5 bases; nucleotides not matched to a gene: 9. The CDR3 runs 15 residues. This CDR3 reads CASSIMDRGIHEQYF. The CDR3 DNA reads as TGTGCCAGCAGCATAATGGACAGGGGGATCCACGAGCAGTACTTC. The variable domain in full, completed from reference TRBV5-6 and TRBJ2-7, reads DAGVTQSPTHLIKTRGQQVTLRCSPKSGHDTVSWYQQALGQGPQFIFQYYEEEERQRGNFPDRFSGHQFPNYSSELNVNALLLGDSALYLCASSIMDRGIHEQYFGPGTRLTVT.

The rearrangement joins TRBV3-1 (or the pseudogene TRBV3-2) to TRBJ2-1, with 8 nucleotides matching TRBD2. CDR1 and CDR2 from the germline V gene are LGHDT and YNNKEL (reference sequence). V lost 4 bases and J lost 4; bases outside the gene matches: 6. This CDR3 has 15 amino acids. The chain's CDR3 is CASSPGLADYNEQFF. CDR3 bases: TGTGCCAGCAGCCCTGGACTAGCCGATTACAATGAGCAGTTCTTC.

The rearrangement uses TRBV14 and TRBJ2-3; no definite D call. The CDR3 extends over 15 amino acids. The germline V gene encodes CDR1 SGHDN and CDR2 FVKESK. The V end lost 4 bases, the J end lost 5 bases, and 16 bases lay between the germline ends. CDR3 residues: CASSLRSARGDTQYF. DNA of the CDR3: TGTGCCAGCAGCCTACGATCAGCCAGAGGAGATACGCAGTATTTT.

The V and J genes are TRBV11-2 and TRBJ2-7; 10 bases fit TRBD1. In germline, CDR1 is SGHAT, CDR2 FQNNGV. The V segment lost 8 bases and the J segment 3 bases; nucleotides outside the gene matches: 10. The CDR3 sequence is 15 residues long. In DNA, the CDR3 is TGTGCCAGCGCCACGACGAGGACAGGGGGCTACGAGCAGTACTTC. As protein: CASATTRTGGYEQYF.

The genes are TRBV27 and TRBJ2-7; D is possibly TRBD2 (5 bases). The V gene's germline CDR1 is MNHEY and CDR2 SMNVEV (reference sequence). V dropped 0 bases and J dropped 7 bases, with 16 bases sitting between them. This CDR3 is built from 15 residues. The CDR3, as DNA: TGTGCCAGCAGTTTATCCCCCAGGAGGAACGGTGAGCAGTACTTC. Amino acid sequence: CASSLSPRRNGEQYF.

The chain recombines TRBV28 with TRBJ2-7; D possibly corresponds to TRBD1 (6 bases). CDR1 is MDHEN, CDR2 SYDVKM, per germline. CDR3 length: 11 residues. Trimming pared 7 bases from V and 10 bases from J, leaving 14 bases between. CDR3 in amino acids: CASTQGISQYF. CDR3 coding DNA: TGTGCCAGCACACAGGGAATTAGTCAGTACTTC.

A single count supports this clone. The genes are TRBV5-6 and TRBJ1-1; 7 bases align to TRBD1. The length of the CDR3 is 13 residues. The germline V gene encodes CDR1 SGHDT and CDR2 YYEEEE. CDR3 region: CGTWKQGWTEAFF. CDR3 DNA: TGTGGCACGTGGAAACAGGGGTGGACTGAAGCTTTCTTT.

This chain joins TRBV28 and TRBJ1-2; the match to TRBD1 covers 9 bases. The length of the CDR3 is 15 residues. CDR1 MDHEN and CDR2 SYDVKM come from the germline V gene. The V segment lost 4 bases and the J segment 8 bases; nucleotides outside the gene matches: 11. The CDR3 DNA is TGTGCCAGCAGTTCCTACAGGGGGCTATCGCAGGGCTACACCTTC. Translated, it gives CASSSYRGLSQGYTF.

The chain has TRBV27 and TRBJ2-7; tentative D call: TRBD2 (5 bases). Trimming took 3 bases from V and 3 from J, leaving 12 bases between them. The CDR3 loop spans 14 amino acids. The germline gives CDR1 MNHEY, CDR2 SMNVEV (reference sequence). CDR3 coding DNA: TGTGCCAGCAGTTTGGTAGCGCTTAACTACGAGCAGTACTTC. This encodes CASSLVALNYEQYF.

In DNA, the CDR3 is TGTGCCAGCAGTTTATCCCACCGTGAGACGCAGTATTTT. Encoded protein: CASSLSHRETQYF. V and J are TRBV28 and TRBJ2-3; D uncertain. Trimming cost V 1 base and J 9 bases, with 11 bases left between them. The CDR3 is 13 residues long. CDR1 and CDR2 (germline): MDHEN, SYDVKM.

This chain connects TRBV14 to TRBJ1-4; D possibly corresponds to TRBD1 (5 bases). The CDR3 loop spans 15 amino acids. V gave up 2 bases and J gave up 0 bases, with 7 bases separating them. Germline V gene sequence: CDR1 SGHDN, CDR2 FVKESK. CDR3 in DNA: TGTGCCAGCAGCCAAAGGACAACAACTAATGAAAAACTGTTTTTT. Residues: CASSQRTTTNEKLFF.

The V gene is TRBV11-2, the J gene TRBJ2-1; weak D call: TRBD2 (6 bases). V lost 5 bases to trimming and J lost 7 bases, with 21 bases between them. The germline gives CDR1 SGHAT, CDR2 FQNNGV. CDR3 size: 16 residues. The CDR3 spells CASSLRGGVDPNEQFF. DNA for the CDR3: TGTGCCAGCAGCCTCCGCGGCGGGGTGGACCCGAATGAGCAGTTCTTC.

The chain is built from TRBV28 and TRBJ2-2; 7 nucleotides match TRBD1. J was trimmed by 4 bases and V by 6 bases; bases with no gene match: 2. Germline values: CDR1 MDHEN, CDR2 SYDVKM. The CDR3 length is 13 residues. CDR3 bases: TGTGCCAGCAGGGGGGACAGCACCGGGGAGCTGTTTTTT. It yields the protein CASRGDSTGELFF.

This chain links TRBV19 with TRBJ2-2, with D tentatively TRBD2 (5 bases). The ends were cut back, 10 bases at V and 5 bases at J, with 17 bases in the middle. The CDR3 has 14 amino acids. Germline CDR1 and CDR2: LNHDA and SQIVND (reference sequence). CDR3 coding DNA: TGTGCCACCGCCCGGGGTCCTTCGACCGGGGAGCTGTTTTTT. Encoded protein: CATARGPSTGELFF.

This chain joins TRBV2 and TRBJ2-7; D unclear. CDR1 and CDR2 from the germline V gene are SNHLY and FYNNEI. The length of the CDR3 is 14 residues. V gave up 6 bases and J gave up 4 bases, with 16 bases separating them. DNA of the CDR3: TGTGCCAGCAGACCGACTCCCTTGGAGTACGAGCAGTACTTC. Amino acids: CASRPTPLEYEQYF.

The chain employs TRBV5-5 and TRBJ1-2; D possibly corresponds to TRBD1 (5 bases). Looked up from germline, CDR1 is SGHKS and CDR2 is YYEKEE (reference sequence). This CDR3 comprises 14 residues. The germline V and J ends were trimmed by 0 bases and 4 bases, with 10 bases remaining between them. The CDR3 spells CASSLGQGAYGYTF. The CDR3 region has the DNA TGTGCCAGCAGCTTGGGGCAGGGTGCCTATGGCTACACCTTC.

CDR3 sequence (DNA): TGTGCCAGCAGCGGACAGGGTAGACAGCCCCAGCATTTT. As protein: CASSGQGRQPQHF. V is TRBV28 and J is TRBJ1-5; 8 bases match TRBD1. This CDR3 has 13 amino acids. Germline lookup yields CDR1 MDHEN and CDR2 SYDVKM. Trimming at V came to 6 bases and at J to 7 bases, leaving 5 bases not matched to a gene.

V gene TRBV5-1 combines with J gene TRBJ2-7; TRBD1 matches at 8 bases. Per the germline V gene, CDR1 is SGHRS and CDR2 is YFSETQ. The CDR3 has 14 amino acids. J was trimmed by 6 bases and V by 4 bases; bases with no gene match: 9. The CDR3 protein is CASSPTRTGIEQYF. For the CDR3, the DNA is TGCGCCAGCAGCCCCACCAGGACAGGGATCGAGCAGTACTTC.

The chain recombines TRBV2 with TRBJ2-3; 11 bases agree with TRBD2. The CDR3 loop spans 15 amino acids. J was trimmed by 6 bases and V by 3 bases; bases with no gene match: 5. The V gene's germline CDR1 is SNHLY and CDR2 FYNNEI. The CDR3 protein is CASSETSGMGDTQYF. In DNA form, the CDR3 reads TGTGCCAGCAGTGAGACTAGCGGGATGGGGGATACGCAGTATTTT.

The chain uses TRBV18 and TRBJ1-1; a weak D match, TRBD1 (5 bases). V gave up 6 bases and J gave up 1 base, with 9 bases separating them. The germline V gene encodes CDR1 KGHSH and CDR2 LQKENI. The CDR3 has 13 residues. Here the CDR3 reads CASSAGENTEAFF. In DNA, the CDR3 is TGTGCCAGCTCGGCGGGGGAGAACACTGAAGCTTTCTTT.

Only one count was recorded for this clone. V and J are TRBV19 and TRBJ1-5; 7 positions agree with TRBD1. With V trimmed by 3 bases and J by 0 bases, 5 bases remained unmatched. Germline CDR1 and CDR2: LNHDA and SQIVND (reference sequence). The CDR3 is 16 amino acids. The CDR3 nucleotides are TGTGCCAGTAGTATTCTGAACAGGGGTAGCAATCAGCCCCAGCATTTT. Translating it yields CASSILNRGSNQPQHF.